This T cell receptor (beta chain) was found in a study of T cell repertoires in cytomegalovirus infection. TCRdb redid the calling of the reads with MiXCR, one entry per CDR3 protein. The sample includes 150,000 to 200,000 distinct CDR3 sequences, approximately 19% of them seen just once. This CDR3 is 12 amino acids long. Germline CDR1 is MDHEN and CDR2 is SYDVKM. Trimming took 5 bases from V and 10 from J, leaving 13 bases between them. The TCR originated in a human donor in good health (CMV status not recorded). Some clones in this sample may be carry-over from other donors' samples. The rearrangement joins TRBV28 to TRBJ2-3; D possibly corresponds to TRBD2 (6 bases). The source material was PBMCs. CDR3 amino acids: CASSQTSSAQYF. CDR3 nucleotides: TGTGCCAGCAGTCAGACTAGTAGCGCGCAGTATTTT.